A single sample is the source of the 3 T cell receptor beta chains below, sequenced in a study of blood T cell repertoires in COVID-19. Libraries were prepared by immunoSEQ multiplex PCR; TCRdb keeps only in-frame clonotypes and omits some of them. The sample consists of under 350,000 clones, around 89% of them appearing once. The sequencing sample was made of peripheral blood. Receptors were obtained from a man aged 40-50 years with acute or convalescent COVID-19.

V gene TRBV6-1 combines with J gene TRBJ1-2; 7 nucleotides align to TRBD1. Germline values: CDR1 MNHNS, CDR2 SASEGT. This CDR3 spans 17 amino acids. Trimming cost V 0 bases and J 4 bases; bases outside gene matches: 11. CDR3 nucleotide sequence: TGTGCCAGCAGTGAAGCGCTGAACAGGGGAGGATTCTATGGCTACACCTTC. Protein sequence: CASSEALNRGGFYGYTF.

The CDR3 bases are TGTGCCAGCTCTACAGGGGCTAACACTGAAGCTTTCTTT. Translating it yields CASSTGANTEAFF. The chain is built from TRBV2 and TRBJ1-1, with 7 bases lining up with TRBD1. Germline CDR1 SNHLY, CDR2 FYNNEI. The CDR3 contains 13 residues. J was trimmed by 2 bases and V by 8 bases; bases with no gene match: 5.

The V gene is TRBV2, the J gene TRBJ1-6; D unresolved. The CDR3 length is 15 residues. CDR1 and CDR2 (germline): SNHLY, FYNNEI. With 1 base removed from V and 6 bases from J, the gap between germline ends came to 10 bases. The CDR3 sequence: CASSEGSRANSPLHF. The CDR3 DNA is TGTGCCAGCAGTGAAGGATCGCGGGCTAATTCACCCCTCCACTTT.